This T cell receptor beta chain stems from a study of T cell repertoires in cytomegalovirus infection. Study details: CMV infection and matching HLA type were both indicated by public TCR beta signatures. Study-wide results and limits: Cumulative frequency of public TCR beta families picked out carriers of CMV plus the relevant HLA. Ex vivo responses were dominated by HLA-C-restricted CMV-specific TCR beta clonotypes.

The germline V and J ends were trimmed by 7 bases and 4 bases, with 16 bases remaining between them. Germline CDR1 and CDR2: LNHDA and SQIVND (reference sequence). The CDR3 consists of 14 residues. This clonotype has just a few counts. The antigen remains unidentified. Each CDR3 protein gets one entry after TCRdb re-called the reads with MiXCR. This sample has some 220,000 distinct CDR3 sequences, with over 9% found just once. The receptor's source is a human donor in good health (CMV status not recorded). Some clones in this sample may be carry-over from other donors' samples. The V call is TRBV19, the J call TRBJ1-2; the D is unclear. Sequencing used PBMCs. The CDR3 is CASTVEGGFYGYTF. The CDR3 DNA reads TGTGCCAGTACGGTCGAGGGCGGATTCTATGGCTACACCTTC.